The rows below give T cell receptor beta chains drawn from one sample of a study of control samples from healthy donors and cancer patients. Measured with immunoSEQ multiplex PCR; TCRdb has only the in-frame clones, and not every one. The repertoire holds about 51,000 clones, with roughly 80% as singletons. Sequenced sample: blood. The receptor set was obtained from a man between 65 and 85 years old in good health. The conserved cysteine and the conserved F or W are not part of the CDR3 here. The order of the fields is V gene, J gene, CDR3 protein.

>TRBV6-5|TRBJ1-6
ASETDFNSPLH
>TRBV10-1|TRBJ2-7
ASSEARDSDEQY
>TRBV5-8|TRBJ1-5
ASSLGGGSNQPQH
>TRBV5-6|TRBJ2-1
ASSLDGQYSLGNEQF
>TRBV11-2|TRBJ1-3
ASSPRLSGNTIY
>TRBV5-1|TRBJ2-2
ASSPPGQGGPGELF
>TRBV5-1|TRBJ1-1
ASSLAPGSKSEAF
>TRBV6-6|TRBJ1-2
ASSYWAVSNYGYT
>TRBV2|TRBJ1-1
ASSELPPGGDWDTEAF
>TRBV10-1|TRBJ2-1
AVSPGQGARQF
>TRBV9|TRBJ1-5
ASSVDPLPNQPQH
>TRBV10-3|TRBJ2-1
AIMYSKIYNEQF
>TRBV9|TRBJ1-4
ASTRDSGNEKLF
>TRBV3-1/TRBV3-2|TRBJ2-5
ASSQRGGRETQY